The present T cell receptor beta chain was sequenced within a study of tumor-infiltrating lymphocytes in primary liver carcinoma. This clonotype was seen many times. A primer in the constant region served to generate TCR beta cDNA from 500 to 600 ng of total RNA. The TCR beta library was amplified through three nested multiplex PCR rounds in a modified ARM-PCR procedure. Two initial PCR rounds of 10 to 11 cycles each paired TRBV1-TRBV30 forward primers with a C-beta reverse primer. In TCRdb, the multiplex PCR reads were re-called with MiXCR into one record per CDR3 protein. The sample lists about 120,000 distinct CDR3 sequences, roughly 69% seen once, with 9.3% in the top ten. Co-extraction of both nucleic acids (RNA and DNA) used about 20-33 mg of unsorted bulk tissue. This CDR3 spans 13 amino acids. V dropped 5 bases and J dropped 3; count of bases not matched to a gene: 2. CDR1 MNHEY and CDR2 SVGAGI come from the germline V gene.

The TCR comes from a woman aged 60 to 75 with primary liver carcinoma and hepatitis B virus infection. The material sequenced was liver tumor tissue from sampling region 1. Subset in this sample: tumor region T1, superior pole. V gene TRBV6-5 combines with J gene TRBJ2-5; 8 bases are a match to TRBD2. CDR3 residues: CASSQLAEETQYF. CDR3 nucleotides: TGTGCCAGCAGTCAACTAGCGGAAGAGACCCAGTACTTC.